Shown below are 11 T cell receptor beta chains from a single sample sequenced in a study of blood T cells in healthy people across ages. Primers used in a second PCR of about 7 to 12 cycles were a sample-barcoded 5' primer and a J-beta primer mix. Using its own MiXCR run on the 5' RACE reads, TCRdb lists one record per CDR3 protein. Of over 950,000 distinct CDR3 sequences listed, roughly 51% were seen once; the top ten hold roughly 23%. The source material was blood. The receptors come from a woman aged 55-69 years in good health.

The chain is built from TRBV7-2 and TRBJ2-6; 7 bases are shared with TRBD2. The CDR3 sequence is 15 residues long. The J segment lost 2 bases and the V segment lost 4 bases, leaving 2 bases of the junction unmatched. Germline V gene data show CDR1 as SGHTA and CDR2 as FQGNSA. CDR3 sequence: CASSSGRAGANVLTF. The CDR3 DNA follows: TGTGCCAGCAGCTCGGGGAGGGCTGGGGCCAACGTCCTGACTTTC. The whole variable domain, filled in from reference TRBV7-2 and TRBJ2-6, reads GAGVSQSPSNKVTEKGKDVELRCDPISGHTALYWYRQSLGQGLEFLIYFQGNSAPDKSGLPSDRFSAERTGGSVSTLTIQRTQQEDSAVYLCASSSGRAGANVLTFGAGSRLTVL.

This clonotype has more than one count but fewer than ten. V gene TRBV5-1 combines with J gene TRBJ2-3; D not certain. CDR1 is SGHRS and CDR2 is YFSETQ in the germline V gene. V was pared by 3 bases and J by 6 bases, with 14 bases between. The CDR3 is 14 amino acids. The CDR3 sequence is CASSSASQTDTQYF. CDR3 coding DNA: TGCGCCAGCAGCTCTGCGTCCCAGACGGATACGCAGTATTTT. Supplemented by reference TRBV5-1 and TRBJ2-3, the full variable domain reads KAGVTQTPRYLIKTRGQQVTLSCSPISGHRSVSWYQQTPGQGLQFLFEYFSETQRNKGNFPGRFSGRQFSNSRSEMNVSTLELGDSALYLCASSSASQTDTQYFGPGTRLTVL.

The chain has TRBV20-1 and TRBJ1-2; 7 bases line up with TRBD1. Germline CDR1 DFQATT, CDR2 SNEGSKA (reference sequence). V shed 5 bases and J 6 bases; nucleotides not matched to a gene: 12. The CDR3 runs to 14 residues. The CDR3 nucleotides read TGCAGTGCTCCTCGGACAGGAACCAGCCATGGCTACACCTTC. It yields the protein CSAPRTGTSHGYTF.

V is TRBV6-5 and J is TRBJ2-1, with 10 bases fitting TRBD2. Germline V lookup: CDR1 MNHEY, CDR2 SVGAGI. The length of the CDR3 is 16 residues. V shed 4 bases, J shed 4 bases, and the junction held 7 bases outside the gene matches. For the CDR3, the DNA is TGTGCCAGCAGTTCCATCAGGACTAGCGGATACAATGAGCAGTTCTTC. The encoded protein is CASSSIRTSGYNEQFF.

The chain employs TRBV7-3 and TRBJ1-1, with a possible D match to TRBD1 (6 bases). V shed 5 bases and J shed 9 bases, with 13 bases lying between them. Germline V gene lookup returns CDR1 SGHTA and CDR2 FQGTGA. CDR3 length: 12 residues. CDR3 coding DNA: TGTGCCAGCAGCCAAGGCTGGGACAAAGCTTTCTTT. This encodes CASSQGWDKAFF.

The CDR3 DNA reads as TGTGCCAGCAGCTTAGTCCCAGGGAGGACAGATACGCAGTATTTT. As protein: CASSLVPGRTDTQYF. V gene TRBV7-2 combines with J gene TRBJ2-3; D possibly corresponds to TRBD2 (6 bases). From germline, CDR1 is SGHTA and CDR2 FQGNSA. The CDR3 totals 15 residues. The ends were cut back, 1 base at V and 3 bases at J, with 11 bases in the middle.

This clonotype was recorded a few times. The chain carries TRBV29-1 and TRBJ2-4; tentatively, D is TRBD2 (5 bases). This CDR3 has 13 amino acids. Germline V gene data show CDR1 as SQVTM and CDR2 as ANQGSEA. Trimming took 4 bases from V and 6 from J, leaving 13 bases between them. The CDR3 is CSVGDSAGNIQYF. CDR3 DNA sequence: TGCAGCGTTGGAGATAGCGCTGGAAACATTCAGTACTTC. The variable domain in full, completed from reference TRBV29-1 and TRBJ2-4, reads SAVISQKPSRDICQRGTSLTIQCQVDSQVTMMFWYRQQPGQSLTLIATANQGSEATYESGFVIDKFPISRPNLTFSTLTVSNMSPEDSSIYLCSVGDSAGNIQYFGAGTRLSVL.

This chain links TRBV18 with TRBJ1-2, with D possibly TRBD1 on 5 matching bases. V was shortened by 6 bases and J by 5 bases, with 13 bases between the two germline ends. The CDR3 is 13 amino acids. Germline-derived CDR1 and CDR2 are KGHSH and LQKENI. This chain's CDR3 is CASSLLGEYGYTF. The CDR3 coding sequence is TGTGCCAGCTCGCTTCTGGGGGAATATGGCTACACCTTC.

The gene calls are TRBV6-2 or TRBV6-3 and TRBJ1-2; D is unclear. V was trimmed by 5 bases and J by 7 bases, leaving 8 bases between them. The V gene's germline CDR1 is MNHEY and CDR2 SVGEGT. This CDR3 region has 11 residues. This CDR3 is CASSPDFGYTF. In DNA, the CDR3 is TGTGCCAGCAGTCCGGACTTTGGCTACACCTTC.

The chain recombines TRBV4-1 with TRBJ2-7; 11 bases line up with TRBD2. Germline CDR1 and CDR2: MGHRA and YSYEKL. J was trimmed by 1 base and V by 1 base; bases with no gene match: 12. This CDR3 spans 19 amino acids. The CDR3 protein is CASSQGLGLAGGRSYEQYF. Written as DNA, the CDR3 is TGCGCCAGCAGCCAAGGTCTGGGGCTAGCGGGAGGAAGGTCCTACGAGCAGTACTTC.

This chain joins TRBV11-2 and TRBJ2-1, with D perhaps TRBD2 (6 bases). Germline CDR1 reads SGHAT; CDR2 reads FQNNGV. This CDR3 comprises 13 residues. V shed 8 bases and J shed 9 bases, with 17 bases lying between them. Written as DNA, the CDR3 is TGTGCCAGCCGGGGTCGGGGGATAGGTGAGCAGTTCTTC. Amino acid sequence: CASRGRGIGEQFF.